The sequence of this TCR beta chain was determined in a study of cytomegalovirus exposure and HLA in healthy donors (TCRdb year 2017). Broadly, across the study: In an earlier analysis of 450 to 750 of the donors, approximately 300 Gb of sequence data and just under 120 million unique TCR beta sequences from about 179 million T cells were reported. The study profiled the T cell repertoires of under 850 subjects by immunosequencing and related them to cytomegalovirus serostatus. All discovery cohort repertoires had been generated on a single sequencing platform. An early release that covered fewer than 800 HLA-typed donors contained 250 to 350 gigabases of sequencing data and 80 million or so unique TCR sequences. Donor age, sex, ethnicity and CMV serostatus were collected together with the repertoire data. To predict cytomegalovirus infection status, the study combined high-throughput TCR immunosequencing, statistical association of individual TCRs with disease status, and machine learning. Rather than drawing on any new phenotypic data, the later analysis identified candidate immune exposures from TCR beta sequences and the way those sequences occurred across donors. Among 398 genotyped donors of the cohort, an average of around 240,000 unique TCR beta nucleotide sequences were sequenced per donor, roughly a sixth of them non-productive. The study aimed to test whether signatures of past pathogen exposure could be identified by cataloging public T cell receptors. Four to six DR-DQ haplotypes were handled as single units for association and clustering, since linkage in the cohort was strong. Class I and class II HLA loci were covered by the typing at four-digit resolution. A later analysis re-examined previously published TCR beta repertoires from 600 to 700 donors and added high-resolution HLA genotyping to investigate patterns of TCR occurrence. Besides the first cohort of 666 subjects, a separate validation cohort made up of over 100 different subjects was used. Typing coverage varied by locus: about 629-630 donors for A, B, C, DRB1 and DQB1; approximately 520 for DQA1; 600 to 610 for DPA1; under 490 for DPB1. An earlier analysis of 587 of the donors used high-throughput TCR beta sequencing to judge whether each TCR beta V gene segment behaved as functional or pseudogenic. Of the roughly 430 genotyped donors, around 81% fell in the genetic ancestry cluster associated with self-reported Caucasian donors. In a later genetic analysis, genome-wide SNP genotypes for about 55% of the roughly 670 donors were used, and that subset was treated as a discovery cohort. Paper-wide results and their limitations: Correlated functional status among segregating V segments might reflect linkage disequilibrium, but an unknown experimental factor could not be ruled out. In a later analysis, the rate of TCR association differed among HLA loci, with DRB1 alleles having the most associated TCRs and HLA-C alleles having the fewest. Cytomegalovirus status was reported to be diagnosed by the classifier with high specificity and sensitivity in both the original and validation cohorts. Only TCR beta chains were sequenced in this cohort, and the absence of alpha or paired-chain data limited detectable features. Most TCR sequences were observed very rarely across donors, whereas some public TCRs were present in many individuals. A group of highly shared sequence variants was considered likely to be a technical artifact of the sequencing pipeline. According to the authors, the approach could potentially be generalized to other disease states and immunological phenotypes. According to a later genetic analysis, donors in an Asian-associated ancestry cluster had fewer N-insertions in productive TCRs than the approximately 670-donor mean. According to a later analysis, parvovirus B19, influenza, CMV and Epstein-Barr virus appeared linked to several top co-occurrence clusters. Assigning TCR associations to individual alleles was difficult when HLA alleles, especially DR and DQ, strongly co-occurred. Three of the identified cytomegalovirus-associated TCR beta chains were confirmed in vitro to be specific for cytomegalovirus antigens. The presence/absence analyses assumed that sequencing depth was roughly uniform across donors, and that assumption may not be true. Specific HLA alleles were associated with 18,000 or so TCR beta sequences at a false discovery rate of 0.05 in a later analysis. Because counts were too low, some 17 rarely observed V segments, including chromosome 9 orphons, were excluded from the earlier analysis of some 540 of the donors. Because the 87-base-pair reads could not distinguish some IMGT-functional V segments, including TRBV6-2 and TRBV6-3, those segments were excluded. An earlier analysis of 450 to 750 of the donors showed that most TCR beta V segments appeared in productive rearrangements either about 87% or about 30% of the time, which broadly matched IMGT annotations. Because HLA typing was unavailable for some donors at each locus, only the typed subset was used in association tests. A later analysis found that HLA-associated TCR beta chains were more clonally expanded and had lower generation probabilities than equally common non-associated chains. The only immune exposure information available for the cohort was CMV serostatus. A further reported finding was that TCR beta sequences accurately predicted the HLA-A and HLA-B alleles for most subjects in the first cohort. According to a later analysis, most CMV-associated TCR beta chains appeared to be HLA-restricted, and the HLA associations seemed to be driven largely by CMV exposure. An association between a missense DCLRE1C variant and V-gene and J-gene trimming of TCR beta chains was found in a later genetic analysis and replicated in an independent cohort. In the study, approximately 160 TCR beta chains were listed as associated with cytomegalovirus.

The receptor library was made with the immunoSEQ multiplex PCR assay. A mixture of 60 forward primers for TCR Vbeta segments and 13 reverse primers for TCR Jbeta segments was used in the multiplex PCR. A multiplex PCR assay on genomic DNA amplified the CDR3 region of rearranged TCR beta genes. The amplified TCR beta libraries were sequenced on the Illumina HiSeq System as 87-base-pair reads. On the study's bioinformatics: In a later analysis, tens of millions of unique TCR beta chains were counted across the roughly 610 repertoires, and around 11 million of these chains were shared by at least two donors. A nearest-neighbor algorithm error-corrected the raw reads and collapsed the reads into unique sequences, merging closely related sequences to remove PCR and sequencing errors. V, D and J gene segments were assigned by aligning CDR3 sequences to IMGT reference sequences. Each retained sequence needed at least a six-nucleotide match to both a V gene segment and a J gene segment. Rearrangements were classified as productive when the CDR3 lacked stop codons and remained in frame with V and J, and all other rearrangements were classified as non-productive. CDR3 was defined by IMGT convention, running from the second conserved V-encoded cysteine to the conserved J-encoded phenylalanine. Sequences without an unambiguous match to a single V gene segment were excluded from the earlier analysis of about 600 of the donors. In an earlier analysis of some 590 of the donors, a V segment was called functional when productive rearrangements were above 56.7%, and segregating when the standard deviation between donors exceeded 5%. A statistical classification framework was built to diagnose cytomegalovirus status from the catalog of TCR beta chain sequences. V and J gene assignment, in a later analysis, came from comparing TCR nucleotide sequences with IMGT/GENE-DB human TR gene sequences. The TCRdist pipeline was used in a later analysis to assign CDR3 sequences and most-parsimonious VDJ recombination scenarios. In a later analysis, each TCR beta chain was defined by its CDR3 amino acid sequence together with its V-gene family, and reads without a unique V-gene family were excluded. As a way to deal with suspected cross-contamination and a sequencing artifact, a later analysis dropped more than 500 nucleotide sequences that were highly shared and had low generation probability. In a later analysis, a clonal expansion index for each public chain was calculated from normalized within-repertoire ranks of inferred template counts. In a later analysis, generation probabilities were computed using a VDJ recombination model fitted to out-of-frame rearrangements, and the results were checked against IGoR. Hypergeometric tests were used in a later analysis to score TCR-TCR, TCR-HLA and TCR-CMV co-occurrence, with a repertoire-size bias correction applied to the TCR pairs. In a later analysis, false discovery rates were estimated by permuting HLA or CMV assignments 20 times. In a later analysis, co-occurring TCRs were grouped using DBSCAN, and TCRdist sequence similarity was added for clustering within HLA-allele-positive subsets. For co-occurrence clustering, repertoires with fewer than 30,000 or more than 120,000 public chains were excluded, along with four to six repertoires with anomalous nucleotide sharing. In TCRdb, the immuneACCESS table is reduced to in-frame sequences with V and J assigned. These tables do not hold every clone; where another copy was compared, an unresolved V gene accounts for under half, and the others remain unexplained. The V and J calls and the clone size are those of that table, but D and trimming were determined from the DNA. This sample gives over 100,000 clones in total; roughly 89% of them show up just once. Roughly 5% of the sample goes to the ten largest clones.

In total, fewer than 750 healthy bone marrow donors made up the cohort. Cohort members were all nominally healthy when sampled, although unrecorded immune exposures were likely present. The donor was CMV seronegative and was included in the group of a few hundred seronegative cohort members. A peripheral blood sample was collected from each donor, and TCR beta sequencing was performed on peripheral blood mononuclear cells. Genomic DNA extraction from the blood cell samples was performed with the Qiagen DNeasy Blood Extraction Kit. As concerns this clone: The target of this receptor is not known. Base qualities are not recorded, but no much larger clone differs from it by a single base.

CDR1 and CDR2 were assigned from the germline V gene as MGHRA and YSYEKL. Including cysteine and phenylalanine, the CDR3 has 19 amino acids. The read is trimmed to its CDR3 DNA, 57 bases read in frame from base 1. After removal of 4 bases from V and 4 bases from J, the junction retains 13 bases not matched to a gene. The sequenced material came from PBMCs. This TCR was recovered from a woman under 40 in good health and CMV-seronegative. The sequence links TRBV4-1 to TRBJ2-2; 12 central nucleotides agree with TRBD2. The DNA sequence is TGCGCCAGCAGCCTCACTTGGGTGGCTAGCGGGGGGGCCACCGGGGAGCTGTTTTTT. Its protein reads: CASSLTWVASGGATGELFF.